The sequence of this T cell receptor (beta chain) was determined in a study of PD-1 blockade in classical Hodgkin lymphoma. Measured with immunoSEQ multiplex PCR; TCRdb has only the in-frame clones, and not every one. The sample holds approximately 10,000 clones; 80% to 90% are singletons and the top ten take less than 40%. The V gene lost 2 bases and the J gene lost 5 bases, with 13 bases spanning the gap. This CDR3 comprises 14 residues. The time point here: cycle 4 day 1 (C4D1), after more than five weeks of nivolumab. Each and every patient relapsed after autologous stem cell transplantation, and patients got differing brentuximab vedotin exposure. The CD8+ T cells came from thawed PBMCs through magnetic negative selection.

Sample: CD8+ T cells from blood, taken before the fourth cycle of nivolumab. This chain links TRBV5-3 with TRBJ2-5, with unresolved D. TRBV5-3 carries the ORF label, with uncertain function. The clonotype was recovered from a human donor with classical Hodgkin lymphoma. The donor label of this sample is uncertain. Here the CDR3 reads CARSLPIQKETQYF. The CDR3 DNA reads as TGTGCCAGAAGCTTACCGATCCAGAAGGAGACCCAGTACTTC.